The sequence of this T cell receptor beta chain was determined in a study of shared clonotypes between healthy human individuals. Every immunoSEQ plate was one replicate of a subset's evenly spread DNA. Generated by immunoSEQ multiplex PCR, the TCRdb table keeps only in-frame clones and is missing some. Of about 2.2 million clones listed, 93% are singletons. The germline V gene encodes CDR1 SEHNR and CDR2 FQNEAQ (reference sequence). The CDR3 runs to 16 residues. Trimming took off 1 base at V and 2 bases at J, with 15 bases between the two ends. The naive CD8 fraction comprised CD45RO-negative cells positively selected for CCR7 and excluded terminally differentiated effector memory CD45RA+ cells.

The TCR was taken from a man in his late teens or twenties in good health. Some clones in this sample may be carry-over from other donors' samples. This sequence joins TRBV7-9 and TRBJ2-7; D tentatively reads TRBD1 or TRBD2 (5 bases each). The material sequenced was naive CD8+ T cells from PBMCs. The CDR3 sequence: CASSLDLGTTTYEQYF. CDR3 nucleotide sequence: TGTGCCAGCAGCTTAGATCTGGGGACGACTACCTACGAGCAGTACTTC.